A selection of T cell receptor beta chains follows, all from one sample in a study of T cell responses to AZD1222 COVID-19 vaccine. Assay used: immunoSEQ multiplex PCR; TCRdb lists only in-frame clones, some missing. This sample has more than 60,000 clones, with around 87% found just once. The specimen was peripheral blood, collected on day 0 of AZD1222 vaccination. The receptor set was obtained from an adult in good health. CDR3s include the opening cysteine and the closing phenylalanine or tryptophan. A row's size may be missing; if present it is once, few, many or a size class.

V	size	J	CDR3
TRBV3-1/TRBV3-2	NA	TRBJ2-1	CASTRRGEQFF
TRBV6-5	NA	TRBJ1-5	CASRGAPYQPQHF
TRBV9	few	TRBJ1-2	CASSVELGGYGYTF
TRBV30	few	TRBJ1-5	CAFKVGDQPQHF
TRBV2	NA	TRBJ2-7	CASSRSSYEQYF
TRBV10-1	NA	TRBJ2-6	CASSDNGANVLTF
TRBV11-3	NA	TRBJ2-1	CASRTSGNEQFF
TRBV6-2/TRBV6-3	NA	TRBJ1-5	CASSSHTGGQPQHF
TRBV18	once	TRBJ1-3	CASSPSSSGNTIYF
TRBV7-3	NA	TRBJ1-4	CASSPGRGEKLFF
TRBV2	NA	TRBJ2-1	CASKLARGNEQFF
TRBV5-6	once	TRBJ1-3	CASSLIGGAIYF
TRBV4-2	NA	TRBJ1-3	CASSQDQGNGNTIYF
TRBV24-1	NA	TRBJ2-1	CATSDAGLHYNEQFF
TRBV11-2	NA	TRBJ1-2	CASSENRGLAYGYTF
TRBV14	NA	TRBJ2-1	CASSQSSEQFF
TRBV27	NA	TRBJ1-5	CASSRNRNQPQHF
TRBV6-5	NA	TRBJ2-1	CASYRVNEQFF
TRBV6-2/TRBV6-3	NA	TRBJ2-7	CASTPARLVRDSYEQYF
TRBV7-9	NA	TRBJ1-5	CASSPDMTGYSNQPQHF
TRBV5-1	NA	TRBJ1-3	CASSLDSDSGNTIYF
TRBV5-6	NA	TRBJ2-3	CASSLARSGGRTDTQYF
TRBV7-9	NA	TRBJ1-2	CASSLTWTGGSGNYGYTF
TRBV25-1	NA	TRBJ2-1	CASSGAIPSSYNEQFF
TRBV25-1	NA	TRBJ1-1	CATLWNTEAFF
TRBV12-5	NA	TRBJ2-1	CASGIRDGARGQFF
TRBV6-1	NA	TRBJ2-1	CASSEDRFLYNEQFF
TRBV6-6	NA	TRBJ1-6	CASSAGAPYNSPLHF
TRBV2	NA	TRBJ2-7	CASSLDLSGAYEQYF
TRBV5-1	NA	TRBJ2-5	CASSLGQDQETQYF
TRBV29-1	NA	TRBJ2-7	CSVESSGTSYEQYF
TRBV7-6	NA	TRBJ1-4	CASSQGGSNEKLFF
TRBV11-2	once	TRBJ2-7	CASTQSRAAYEQYF
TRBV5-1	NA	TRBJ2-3	CASSLGSNTDTQYF
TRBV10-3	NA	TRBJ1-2	CAISEPRSNGVSLYGYTF
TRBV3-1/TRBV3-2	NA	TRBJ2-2	CASSLTESNTGELFF
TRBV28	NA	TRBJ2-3	CASSFPGGVTDTQYF
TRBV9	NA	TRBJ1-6	CASSPTPTPSPLHF
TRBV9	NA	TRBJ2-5	CASSVGAGPQETQYF
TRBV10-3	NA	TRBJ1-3	CAITREGNTIYF
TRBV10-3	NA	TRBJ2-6	CAISETYRGRLFSGANVLTF
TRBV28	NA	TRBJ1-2	CASKPGLGGGGYTF